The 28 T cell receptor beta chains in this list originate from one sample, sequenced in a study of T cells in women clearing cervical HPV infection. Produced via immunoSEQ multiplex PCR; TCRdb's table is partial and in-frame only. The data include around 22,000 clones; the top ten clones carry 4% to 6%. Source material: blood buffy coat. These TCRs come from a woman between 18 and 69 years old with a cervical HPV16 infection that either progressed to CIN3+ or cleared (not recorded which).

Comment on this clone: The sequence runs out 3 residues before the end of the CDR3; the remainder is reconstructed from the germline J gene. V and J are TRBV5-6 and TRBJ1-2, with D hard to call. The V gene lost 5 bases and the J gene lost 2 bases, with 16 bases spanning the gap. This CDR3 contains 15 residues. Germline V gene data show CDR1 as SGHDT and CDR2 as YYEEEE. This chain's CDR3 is CASSPWQLANYGYTF. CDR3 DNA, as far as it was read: TGTGCCAGCAGTCCGTGGCAGCTAGCCAACTATGGC. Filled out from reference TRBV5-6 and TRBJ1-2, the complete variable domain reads DAGVTQSPTHLIKTRGQQVTLRCSPKSGHDTVSWYQQALGQGPQFIFQYYEEEERQRGNFPDRFSGHQFPNYSSELNVNALLLGDSALYLCASSPWQLANYGYTFGSGTRLTVV.

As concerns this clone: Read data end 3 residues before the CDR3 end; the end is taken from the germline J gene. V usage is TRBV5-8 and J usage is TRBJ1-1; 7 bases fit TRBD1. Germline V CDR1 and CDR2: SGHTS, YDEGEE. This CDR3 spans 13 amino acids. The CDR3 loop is CASSLQGESAAFF. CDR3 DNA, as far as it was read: TGTGCCAGCAGCTTGCAGGGGGAATCGGCA.

The CDR3 DNA, read in part, is TGCGCCAGCAGCCCTCTAGCGGGAGCCGACAATGAG. It codes for CASSPLAGADNE. The whole CDR3 protein is CASSPLAGADNEQFF. V and J are TRBV5-1 and TRBJ2-1; TRBD2 aligns across 10 bases. The CDR3 end falls 3 residues outside the read, so it is completed with the germline J gene. After removal of 4 bases from V and 5 bases from J, the junction contained 6 bases not matched to a gene. CDR1 is SGHRS, CDR2 YFSETQ, per germline. This CDR3 contains 15 residues.

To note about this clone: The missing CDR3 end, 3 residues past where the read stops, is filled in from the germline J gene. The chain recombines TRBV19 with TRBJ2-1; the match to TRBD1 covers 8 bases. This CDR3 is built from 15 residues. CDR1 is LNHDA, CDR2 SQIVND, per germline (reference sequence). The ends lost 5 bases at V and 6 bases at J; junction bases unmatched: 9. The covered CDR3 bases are TGTGCCAGTAGTCTCCTTAGCAGGGGGCTCAATGAG. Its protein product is CASSLLSRGLNE. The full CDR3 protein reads CASSLLSRGLNEQFF.

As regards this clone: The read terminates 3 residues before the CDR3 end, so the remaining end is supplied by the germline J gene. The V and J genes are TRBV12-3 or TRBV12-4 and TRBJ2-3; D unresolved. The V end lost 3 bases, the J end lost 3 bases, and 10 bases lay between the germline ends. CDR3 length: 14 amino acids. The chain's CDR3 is CASSFWRLTDTQYF. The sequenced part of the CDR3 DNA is TGTGCCAGCAGTTTCTGGCGGTTAACAGATACG.

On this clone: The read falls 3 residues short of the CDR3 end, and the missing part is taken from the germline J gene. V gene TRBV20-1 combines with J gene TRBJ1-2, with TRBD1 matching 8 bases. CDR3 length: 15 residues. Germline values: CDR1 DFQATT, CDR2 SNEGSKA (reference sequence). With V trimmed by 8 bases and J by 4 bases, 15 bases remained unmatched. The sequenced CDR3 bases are TGCAGTACCATCCCGGGACAGGTGGAAATCTATGGC. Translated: CSTIPGQVEIYG. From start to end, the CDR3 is CSTIPGQVEIYGYTF.

CDR3 residues: CSARDFRKNRGTYNEQFF. The sequenced CDR3 bases are TGCAGTGCTAGAGATTTTCGGAAGAACAGAGGTACCTACAATGAG. The chain uses TRBV20-1 and TRBJ2-1, with unresolved D. The CDR3 end falls 3 residues outside the read, so it is completed with the germline J gene. The CDR3 totals 18 residues. Per germline, CDR1 DFQATT and CDR2 SNEGSKA (reference sequence). Trimming left V 0 bases short and J 2 bases short, with 20 bases between.

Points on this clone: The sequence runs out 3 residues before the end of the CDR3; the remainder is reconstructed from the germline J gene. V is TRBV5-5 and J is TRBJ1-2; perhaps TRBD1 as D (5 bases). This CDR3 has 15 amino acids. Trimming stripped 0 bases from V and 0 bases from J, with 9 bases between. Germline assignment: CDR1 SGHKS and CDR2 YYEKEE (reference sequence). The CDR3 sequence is CASSLAGRANYGYTF. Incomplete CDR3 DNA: TGTGCCAGCAGCTTGGCCGGCAGGGCTAACTATGGC.

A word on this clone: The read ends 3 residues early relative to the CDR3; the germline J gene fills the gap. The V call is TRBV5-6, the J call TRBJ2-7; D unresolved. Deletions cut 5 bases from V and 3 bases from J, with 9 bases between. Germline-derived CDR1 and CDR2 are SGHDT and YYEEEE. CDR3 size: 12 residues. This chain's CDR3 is CASSSRVYEQYF. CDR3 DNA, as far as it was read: TGTGCCAGCAGTTCCCGGGTCTACGAG. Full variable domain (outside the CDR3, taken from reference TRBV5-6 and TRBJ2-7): DAGVTQSPTHLIKTRGQQVTLRCSPKSGHDTVSWYQQALGQGPQFIFQYYEEEERQRGNFPDRFSGHQFPNYSSELNVNALLLGDSALYLCASSSRVYEQYFGPGTRLTVT.

CDR3 DNA, as far as it was read: TGTGCCAGCAGCTTAACTAGCTCCTACGAG. It codes for CASSLTSSYE. From start to end, the CDR3 is CASSLTSSYEQYF. The V call is TRBV7-3, the J call TRBJ2-7; D unclear. The CDR3 is cut off 3 residues early in the read; its end comes from the germline J gene. V dropped 0 bases and J dropped 0 bases, with 3 bases sitting between them. The CDR3 spans 13 residues. Looked up from germline, CDR1 is SGHTA and CDR2 is FQGTGA.

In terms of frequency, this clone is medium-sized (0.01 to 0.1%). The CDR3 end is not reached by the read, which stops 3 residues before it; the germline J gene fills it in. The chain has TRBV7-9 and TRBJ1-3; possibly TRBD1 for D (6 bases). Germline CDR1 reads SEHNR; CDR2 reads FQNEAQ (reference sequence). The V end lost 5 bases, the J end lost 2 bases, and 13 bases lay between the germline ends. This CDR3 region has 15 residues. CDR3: CASSPRGGTGNTIYF. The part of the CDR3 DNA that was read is TGTGCCAGCAGCCCTCGCGGGGGCACTGGAAACACC.

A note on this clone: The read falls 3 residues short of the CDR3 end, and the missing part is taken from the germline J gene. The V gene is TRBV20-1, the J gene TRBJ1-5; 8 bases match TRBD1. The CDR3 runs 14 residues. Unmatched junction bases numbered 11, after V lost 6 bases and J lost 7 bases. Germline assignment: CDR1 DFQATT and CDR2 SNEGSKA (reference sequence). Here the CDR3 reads CSALGQGDWQPQHF. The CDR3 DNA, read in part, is TGCAGTGCCCTTGGACAGGGAGATTGGCAGCCC.

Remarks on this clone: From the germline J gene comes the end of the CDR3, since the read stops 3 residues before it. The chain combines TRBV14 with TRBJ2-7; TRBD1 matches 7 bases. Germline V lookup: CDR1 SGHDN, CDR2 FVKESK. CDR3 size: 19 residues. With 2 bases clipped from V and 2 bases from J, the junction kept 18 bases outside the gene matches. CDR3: CASSQPLKIGDSLAYEQYF. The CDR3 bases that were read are TGTGCCAGCAGCCAACCACTCAAAATTGGGGACAGCCTAGCCTACGAG.

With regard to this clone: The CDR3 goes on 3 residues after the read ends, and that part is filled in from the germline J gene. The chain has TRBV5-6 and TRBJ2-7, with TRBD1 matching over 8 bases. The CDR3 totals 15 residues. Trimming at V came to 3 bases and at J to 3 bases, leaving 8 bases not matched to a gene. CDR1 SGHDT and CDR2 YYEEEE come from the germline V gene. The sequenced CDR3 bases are TGTGCCAGCAGCTCGGGACAGGCGTGGAACTACGAG. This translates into CASSSGQAWNYE. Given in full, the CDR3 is CASSSGQAWNYEQYF.

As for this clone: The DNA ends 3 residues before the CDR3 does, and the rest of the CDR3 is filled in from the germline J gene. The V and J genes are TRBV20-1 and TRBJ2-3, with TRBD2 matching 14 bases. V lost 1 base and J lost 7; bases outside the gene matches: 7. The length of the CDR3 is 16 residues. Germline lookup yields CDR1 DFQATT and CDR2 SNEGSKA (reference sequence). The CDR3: CSARVPGLAGVNTQYF. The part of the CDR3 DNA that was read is TGCAGTGCTAGAGTACCGGGACTAGCGGGAGTAAATACG.

CDR3 sequence: CASSLLPGINEKLFF. The CDR3 DNA, read in part, is TGTGCCAGCAGCTTATTGCCAGGGATAAATGAAAAA. The J gene is TRBJ1-4, the V gene TRBV7-9; the D gene is possibly TRBD1 (5 bases). The sequence runs out 3 residues before the end of the CDR3; the remainder is reconstructed from the germline J gene. V lost 2 bases, J lost 5 bases, and 12 bases lay in between. CDR3 size: 15 residues. Germline CDR1 reads SEHNR; CDR2 reads FQNEAQ (reference sequence).

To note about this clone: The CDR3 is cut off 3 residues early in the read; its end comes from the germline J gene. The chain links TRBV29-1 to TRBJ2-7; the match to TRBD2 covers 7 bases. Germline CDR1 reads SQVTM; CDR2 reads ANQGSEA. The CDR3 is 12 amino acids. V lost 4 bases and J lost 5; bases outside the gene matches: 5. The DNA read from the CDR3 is TGCAGCGTTGGCCCGGGGGGTCACGAG. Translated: CSVGPGGHE. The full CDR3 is CSVGPGGHEQYF.

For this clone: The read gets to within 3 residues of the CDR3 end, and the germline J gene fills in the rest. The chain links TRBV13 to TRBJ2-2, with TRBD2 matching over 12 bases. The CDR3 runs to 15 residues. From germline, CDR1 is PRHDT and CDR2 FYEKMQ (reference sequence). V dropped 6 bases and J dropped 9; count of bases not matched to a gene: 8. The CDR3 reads CASRPSGRALRELFF. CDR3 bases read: TGTGCCAGCAGACCTAGCGGGAGGGCCCTCCGGGAG.

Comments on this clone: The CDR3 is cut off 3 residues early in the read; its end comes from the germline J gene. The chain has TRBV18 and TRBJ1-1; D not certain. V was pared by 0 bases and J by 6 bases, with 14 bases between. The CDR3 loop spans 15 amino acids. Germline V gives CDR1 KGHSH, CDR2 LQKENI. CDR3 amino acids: CASSPPRGRVAEAFF. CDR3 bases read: TGTGCCAGCTCACCACCGCGGGGTCGGGTGGCTGAA.

The CDR3 is CASSLTENSPLHF. Partial CDR3 DNA: TGTGCCAGCAGTTTGACAGAGAATTCACCC. This chain connects TRBV12-3 or TRBV12-4 to TRBJ1-6; TRBD1 might be the D (5 bases). The observed sequence ends 3 residues before the CDR3 terminus, with the missing tail filled in from the germline J gene. Trimming stripped 3 bases from V and 7 bases from J, with 7 bases between. The CDR3 consists of 13 residues.

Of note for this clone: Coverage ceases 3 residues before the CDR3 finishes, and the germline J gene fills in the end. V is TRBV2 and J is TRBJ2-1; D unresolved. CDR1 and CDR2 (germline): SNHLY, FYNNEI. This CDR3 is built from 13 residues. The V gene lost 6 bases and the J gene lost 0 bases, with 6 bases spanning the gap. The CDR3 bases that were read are TGTGCCAGCAGCAGGAGCTCCTACAATGAG. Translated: CASSRSSYNE. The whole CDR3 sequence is CASSRSSYNEQFF.

The CDR3 spells CASQTGRETQYF. CDR3 DNA (partial): TGTGCCAGCCAGACAGGAAGGGAGACC. The rearrangement uses TRBV13 and TRBJ2-5, with D possibly TRBD1 on 6 matching bases. Coverage ceases 3 residues before the CDR3 finishes, and the germline J gene fills in the end. Germline V gives CDR1 PRHDT, CDR2 FYEKMQ (reference sequence). CDR3 length: 12 residues. With 8 bases removed from V and 5 bases from J, the gap between germline ends came to 12 bases.

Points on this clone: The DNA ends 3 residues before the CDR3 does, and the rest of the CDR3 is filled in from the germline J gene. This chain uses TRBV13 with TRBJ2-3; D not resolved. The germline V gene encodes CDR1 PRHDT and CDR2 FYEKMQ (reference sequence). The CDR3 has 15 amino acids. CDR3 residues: CASSFPSTGPRTQYF. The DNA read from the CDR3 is TGTGCCAGCAGCTTCCCGTCGACTGGTCCTAGGACG.

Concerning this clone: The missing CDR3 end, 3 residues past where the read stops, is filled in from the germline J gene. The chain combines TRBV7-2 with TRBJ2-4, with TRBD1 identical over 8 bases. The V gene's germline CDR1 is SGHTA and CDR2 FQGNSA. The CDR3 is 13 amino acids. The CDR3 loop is CASSSGTGYGQYF. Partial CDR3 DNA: TGTGCCAGCAGTTCTGGGACAGGCTATGGT. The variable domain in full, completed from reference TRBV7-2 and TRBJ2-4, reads GAGVSQSPSNKVTEKGKDVELRCDPISGHTALYWYRQSLGQGLEFLIYFQGNSAPDKSGLPSDRFSAERTGGSVSTLTIQRTQQEDSAVYLCASSSGTGYGQYFGAGTRLSVL.

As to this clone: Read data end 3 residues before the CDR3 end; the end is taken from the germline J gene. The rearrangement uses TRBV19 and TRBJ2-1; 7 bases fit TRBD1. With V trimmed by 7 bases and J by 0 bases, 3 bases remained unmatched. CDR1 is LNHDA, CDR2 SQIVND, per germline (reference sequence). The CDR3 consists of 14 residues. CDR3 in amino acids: CASTRTGSYNEQFF. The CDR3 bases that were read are TGTGCCAGTACCCGGACAGGCTCCTACAATGAG. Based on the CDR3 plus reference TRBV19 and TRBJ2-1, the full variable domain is DGGITQSPKYLFRKEGQNVTLSCEQNLNHDAMYWYRQDPGQGLRLIYYSQIVNDFQKGDIAEGYSVSREKKESFPLTVTSAQKNPTAFYLCASTRTGSYNEQFFGPGTRLTVL.

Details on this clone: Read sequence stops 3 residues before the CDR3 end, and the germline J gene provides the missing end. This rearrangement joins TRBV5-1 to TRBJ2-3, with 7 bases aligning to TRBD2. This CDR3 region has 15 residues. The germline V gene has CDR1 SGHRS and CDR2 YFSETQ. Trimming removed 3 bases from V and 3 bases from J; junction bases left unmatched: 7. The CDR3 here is CASSSLSGVTDTQYF. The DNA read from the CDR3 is TGCGCCAGCAGCTCCCTCAGCGGGGTGACAGATACG.

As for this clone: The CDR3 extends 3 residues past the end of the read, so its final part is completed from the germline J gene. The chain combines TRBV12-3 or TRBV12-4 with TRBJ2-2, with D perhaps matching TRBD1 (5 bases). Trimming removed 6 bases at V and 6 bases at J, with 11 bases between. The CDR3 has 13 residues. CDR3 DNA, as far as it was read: TGTGCCAGCAGGGATGACAGTTCCGGGGAG. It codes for CASRDDSSGE. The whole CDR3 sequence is CASRDDSSGELFF.

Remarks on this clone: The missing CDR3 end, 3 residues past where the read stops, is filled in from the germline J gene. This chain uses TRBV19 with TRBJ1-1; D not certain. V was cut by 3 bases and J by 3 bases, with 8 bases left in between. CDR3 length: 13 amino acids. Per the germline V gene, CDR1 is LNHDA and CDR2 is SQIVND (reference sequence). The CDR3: CASSMFRDTEAFF. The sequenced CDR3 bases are TGTGCCAGTAGTATGTTTAGGGACACTGAA.